A single sample gave rise to the 12 T cell receptor beta chains below, sequenced in a study of cytomegalovirus exposure and HLA in healthy donors. With 60 Vbeta and 13 Jbeta primers, the PCR was carried out. Method: immunoSEQ multiplex PCR; TCRdb's copy keeps in-frame clones and lacks some. The sample lists around 160,000 clones; 70% to 80% were seen once. Sequencing was carried out using PBMCs. The receptors come from a woman aged 35 to 49 in good health and CMV-seronegative.

This chain joins TRBV29-1 and TRBJ2-2; TRBD2 matches at 8 bases. The germline gives CDR1 SQVTM, CDR2 ANQGSEA. Trimming cost V 0 bases and J 4 bases; bases outside gene matches: 4. The CDR3 contains 15 residues. DNA for the CDR3: TGCAGCGTTGAAGAGGGGCGGGGGGTCACCGGGGAGCTGTTTTTT. This gives the protein CSVEEGRGVTGELFF.

The J gene is TRBJ1-2, the V gene TRBV19; D possibly corresponds to TRBD1 (5 bases). This CDR3 comprises 14 residues. CDR1 is LNHDA and CDR2 is SQIVND in the germline V gene (reference sequence). Trimming removed 6 bases from V and 8 bases from J, with 19 bases in between. The chain's CDR3 is CASSPAGGFGGYTF. The CDR3 DNA sequence: TGTGCCAGTAGCCCCGCGGGGGGGTTTGGAGGCTACACCTTC. Filled out from reference TRBV19 and TRBJ1-2, the complete variable domain reads DGGITQSPKYLFRKEGQNVTLSCEQNLNHDAMYWYRQDPGQGLRLIYYSQIVNDFQKGDIAEGYSVSREKKESFPLTVTSAQKNPTAFYLCASSPAGGFGGYTFGSGTRLTVV.

The V and J genes are TRBV2 and TRBJ2-7, with D possibly TRBD2 on 6 matching bases. This CDR3 has 13 residues. Germline CDR1 SNHLY, CDR2 FYNNEI. V was cut by 5 bases and J by 11 bases, with 19 bases left in between. The CDR3: CASSTRDFPEEYF. The CDR3 coding sequence is TGTGCCAGCAGTACCCGGGACTTCCCGGAGGAGTACTTC.

The CDR3 nucleotides read TGCAGCGTTGAAGAAAGCGGCAACTCCTACGAGCAGTACTTC. Its protein product is CSVEESGNSYEQYF. This sequence joins TRBV29-1 and TRBJ2-7; D perhaps matches TRBD2 (5 bases). The CDR3 is 14 residues long. The germline gives CDR1 SQVTM, CDR2 ANQGSEA. Trimming stripped 0 bases from V and 0 bases from J, with 9 bases between.

The chain is built from TRBV5-4 and TRBJ2-5; TRBD2 is a possible D gene (5 bases). V dropped 4 bases and J dropped 11 bases, with 30 bases sitting between them. CDR1 and CDR2 from the germline V gene are SGHNT and YYREEE (reference sequence). This CDR3 has 17 residues. CDR3 nucleotides: TGTGCCAGCAGCCCAATTAGTAGAACCGACTCTCCCGGGGAGCAGTACTTC. This sequence encodes CASSPISRTDSPGEQYF.

V gene TRBV5-6 combines with J gene TRBJ2-1; 11 bases map to TRBD2. This CDR3 is built from 14 residues. Germline trimming cut 4 bases from V and 7 bases from J; bases unmatched to any gene: 4. Germline V gene data show CDR1 as SGHDT and CDR2 as YYEEEE. The CDR3 reads CASSLGLAANEQFF. In DNA, the CDR3 is TGTGCCAGCAGCCTGGGACTAGCGGCGAATGAGCAGTTCTTC.

The chain recombines TRBV28 with TRBJ1-5; tentative D call: TRBD1 (6 bases). The CDR3 covers 17 residues. V lost 1 base to trimming and J lost 0 bases, with 13 bases between them. Per germline, CDR1 MDHEN and CDR2 SYDVKM. The CDR3 nucleotides are TGTGCCAGCAGTTTATTACAGGGCCTCCTTAGCAATCAGCCCCAGCATTTT. This translates into CASSLLQGLLSNQPQHF.

The chain carries TRBV19 and TRBJ1-2; TRBD1 is a possible D gene (5 bases). CDR3 length equals 14 residues. In germline, CDR1 is LNHDA, CDR2 SQIVND (reference sequence). The V and J ends lost 11 bases and 6 bases respectively, with 22 bases between them. DNA of the CDR3: TGTGCCTCACAGACGGGGGTCCTGTCCGATGGCTACACCTTC. Protein: CASQTGVLSDGYTF.

V and J are TRBV6-1 and TRBJ2-7; 8 nucleotides line up with TRBD1. Unmatched junction bases numbered 8, after V lost 3 bases and J lost 4 bases. Germline CDR1 reads MNHNS; CDR2 reads SASEGT. This CDR3 comprises 15 residues. The CDR3 DNA reads as TGTGCCAGCAGTGATGGCGGGACAGGTCTGTACGAGCAGTACTTC. Protein sequence: CASSDGGTGLYEQYF.

The chain combines TRBV28 with TRBJ2-5; possibly TRBD1 for D (5 bases). Germline V gives CDR1 MDHEN, CDR2 SYDVKM. This CDR3 is 13 amino acids long. Trimming took off 4 bases at V and 6 bases at J, with 12 bases between the two ends. CDR3 sequence: CASSSAGSKTQYF. The DNA of the CDR3 is TGTGCCAGCAGTTCGGCAGGGTCGAAGACCCAGTACTTC.

The chain couples TRBV6-5 to TRBJ1-1; D may be TRBD1 (6 bases). CDR3 length: 14 residues. Between the trimmed V and J ends, which lost 2 bases and 8 bases, there was a span of 15 bases. Germline lookup yields CDR1 MNHEY and CDR2 SVGAGI. The CDR3 protein is CASSYLRGGAEAFF. The CDR3 nucleotides are TGTGCCAGCAGTTACCTCCGGGGGGGCGCGGAAGCTTTCTTT.

This clone turned up a few times. The chain joins TRBV6-6 to TRBJ2-7; the match to TRBD2 covers 10 bases. The J segment lost 4 bases and the V segment lost 0 bases, leaving 0 bases of the junction unmatched. The CDR3 spans 14 residues. Looked up from germline, CDR1 is MNHNY and CDR2 is SVGAGI (reference sequence). The CDR3: CASSYSSGRYEQYF. The CDR3 DNA follows: TGTGCCAGCAGTTACTCTAGCGGGAGGTACGAGCAGTACTTC.